This TCR beta chain comes out of a study of shared T cell receptors in the human thymus. Clones were read by immunoSEQ multiplex PCR, and TCRdb kept only the in-frame ones, dropping some. The sample consists of 450,000 to 650,000 clones, approximately 80% of them appearing once. This CDR3 has 17 residues. Germline loops: CDR1 LGHNA, CDR2 YNFKEQ. V shed 0 bases, J shed 3 bases, and the junction held 2 bases outside the gene matches. In addition, the sample was reused for a study of human thymus T cells.

The chain recombines TRBV4-2 with TRBJ2-3, with 14 bases lining up with TRBD2. Sequenced input: thymocytes. The TCR sequence derives from a boy younger than two with a congenital heart defect. The CDR3 protein is CASSQERTSGRTDTQYF. CDR3 sequence (DNA): TGTGCCAGCAGCCAAGAAAGGACTAGCGGGAGGACAGATACGCAGTATTTT.